This is a list of T cell receptor beta chains from one sample in a study of CD8 T cells in Susac syndrome. TCRdb recomputed calls from the immunoSEQ multiplex PCR reads with MiXCR, one row per CDR3 protein. Of about 49,000 distinct CDR3 sequences listed, under 95% are singletons. The sample comprised CD8+ T cells from PBMCs. The source is a human donor in good health. Both conserved end residues are part of each CDR3. A D gene is named only where the DNA matches it firmly. Expanded clones get a size class; other rows say once, few or many, or leave the size out.

size,J,D,V,CDR3,DNA
.,TRBJ2-2,.,TRBV9,CASSVVDTGELFF,TGTGCCAGCAGCGTAGTTGACACCGGGGAGCTGTTTTTT
.,TRBJ2-7,.,TRBV28,CASTHPGLPLEQYF,TGTGCCAGCACCCATCCGGGACTCCCCCTCGAGCAGTACTTC
.,TRBJ2-7,.,TRBV2,CASSRFPGEQYF,TGTGCCAGCAGTAGATTTCCCGGGGAGCAGTACTTC
.,TRBJ1-4,.,TRBV4-1,CASSQERETVLFLDEKLFF,TGCGCCAGCAGCCAAGAAAGGGAGACAGTGCTATTTCTTGATGAAAAACTGTTTTTT
.,TRBJ2-3,.,TRBV7-2,CASSQKGPPRDTQYF,TGTGCCAGCAGCCAAAAGGGTCCCCCGAGAGATACGCAGTATTTT
.,TRBJ2-2,.,TRBV7-9,CASSFAGPTGELFF,TGTGCCAGCAGCTTCGCCGGACCCACCGGGGAGCTGTTTTTT
.,TRBJ2-5,TRBD2,TRBV29-1,CSVIAGAVKYF,TGCAGCGTAATAGCGGGAGCGGTTAAGTACTTC
.,TRBJ2-1,TRBD2,TRBV27,CASRPGLAGGPPQFF,TGTGCCAGCAGACCTGGACTAGCGGGAGGCCCCCCCCAGTTCTTC
.,TRBJ2-3,TRBD1,TRBV29-1,CSVVGDRNVNTQYF,TGCAGCGTTGTGGGGGACAGGAATGTGAATACGCAGTATTTT
.,TRBJ1-5,.,TRBV7-2,CASSLALISNQPQHF,TGTGCCAGCAGCTTAGCTCTTATTAGCAATCAGCCCCAGCATTTT
.,TRBJ1-2,.,TRBV13,CASSHGPLGYTF,TGTGCCAGCAGCCACGGACCCTTGGGCTACACCTTC
once,TRBJ2-1,TRBD2,TRBV7-7,CASSLADRGPGLAGVGNEQFF,TGTGCCAGCAGCTTAGCGGACAGGGGTCCCGGACTAGCGGGAGTGGGGAATGAGCAGTTCTTC
.,TRBJ1-1,.,TRBV2,CASSEGMNTEAFF,TGTGCCAGCAGTGAAGGCATGAACACTGAAGCTTTCTTT
.,TRBJ2-2,.,TRBV7-9,CASSLGDPPTGELFF,TGTGCCAGCAGCTTGGGGGACCCTCCCACCGGGGAGCTGTTTTTT
.,TRBJ2-5,TRBD2,TRBV13,CASSLGLRESQYF,TGTGCCAGCAGCTTAGGCCTGCGGGAGTCCCAGTACTTC